This T cell receptor (beta chain) was recorded in a study of T cells in Graves' hyperthyroidism and ophthalmopathy (dated by TCRdb to between 2018 and 2021). About the study as a whole: Peripheral blood was collected at initial diagnosis, before any treatment. To identify distinguishing TCR V-J signatures, a discovery cohort of 100 patients was used, comprising roughly 45 with Graves' ophthalmopathy and some 60 with stable Graves' hyperthyroidism. Prospective prediction of ophthalmopathy was tested in an independent validation cohort consisting of fewer than 20 hyperthyroidism patients and 15 to 17 patients who later progressed to ophthalmopathy. The approximately 90 discovery patients were randomly split 7:3 into training and test sets. Thyroid tissue and blood T-cell repertoires from six Graves' hyperthyroidism patients were also compared in the study. Following sampling, methimazole starting at 30 mg daily was given to hyperthyroidism patients, and high-dose intravenous methylprednisolone was given to ophthalmopathy patients. The paper describes TCR Vbeta CDR3 sequencing of 135 peripheral blood samples, made up of approximately 40 ophthalmopathy patients, roughly 72 hyperthyroidism patients and about 17 progressor patients. What the study reported, not specific to this receptor: In validation, the model predicted progression to ophthalmopathy a median of 6.5 months before onset, with approximately 71% sensitivity and more than 72% specificity. Sample size was not statistically predetermined, and investigators were not blinded to group allocation. A 13 V-J signature model separated ophthalmopathy from stable hyperthyroidism, with about 90% sensitivity and roughly 84% specificity in cross-validation and 80%/75% in testing. Most expanded thyroid clonotypes (frequency above 0.001) were also detected in blood, a finding suggesting that blood repertoires may reflect thyroid immune responses.

This clonotype was counted ten times or more. Its antigen has not been determined. Base qualities are not recorded, but no much larger clone differs from it by a single base. Ophthalmopathy patients had moderately to severely active disease, with a Clinical Activity Score of 3 or more, a NOSPECS grade of 4 or more, and a disease duration of less than 3 months. Any patient with an uncontrolled infection, another autoimmune disease, pregnancy or lactation was excluded. Clinical symptoms, serum thyroxine and TRAb, thyroid ultrasound, and orbital computed tomography formed the basis for the diagnoses. PBMCs were separated from roughly 10 ml of fresh peripheral blood using Ficoll-Paque density gradient centrifugation. Total RNA was extracted using Trizol reagent, and RNA quality was assessed on an Agilent 2100 Bioanalyzer. Amplification of TCR beta CDR3 regions was carried out from RNA transcripts. A first-round RT-PCR of the TCR CDR3 used the HTBI primer set with the Qiagen OneStep RT-PCR kit. The libraries were constructed in a second round of multiplex PCR and then size-selected and purified. Libraries were sequenced paired-end with 100 bp reads on an Illumina HiSeq2000. As for the authors' bioinformatics: Raw data were processed with SOAPnuke, discarding reads with adapters, uncalled bases, mean Phred below 15, or no exact constant-primer or identifier match. COPE v1.2.5 was used to merge the high-quality paired reads, and each unique nucleotide sequence was defined as a clonotype. MiTCR v1.1 was used to align clonotypes to the IMGT TRBV, TRBD and TRBJ reference segments. Only V-J combinations with frequency above 0.0001, covering about 99% of repertoires, were analysed. A TCS score was defined as the ratio of F50 (clonal expansion) to E x V (chaos), with BLOSUM62-based TCRdist applied between CDR3 peptides within each V-J. Welch's t-statistics and random forest reduced some 510 V-J features to 10 to 15, which were used in a naive Bayes classifier (R e1071). Starting from the raw public reads, TCRdb applied fastp trimming at Q25, assembled clones with MiXCR and retained in-frame beta chains. Rows matching on CDR3 protein sequence are summarized as one entry with the most common DNA and genes. Here the V and J calls rest on TCRdb's processing, not on the authors' analysis. The table for this sample lists about 500,000 distinct CDR3 sequences; 15% to 20% of them were counted only once. The leading ten clones occupy 17% of the sample.

Per the germline V gene (reference sequence), DFQATT is the CDR1 and SNEGSKA is the CDR2. At the junction V is shortened by 7 bases and J by 2 bases, with 12 bases in between. Including the terminal cysteine and phenylalanine, the CDR3 comprises 12 residues. Of the read, only the CDR3 DNA is kept; its 36 bases are in frame from base 1. Rearrangement joined TRBV20-1 to TRBJ2-7, with no confident D gene call. The sample was blood. This receptor was identified in a woman aged 18-29 years with Graves' ophthalmopathy. The CDR3 sequence is CSGSGAAYEQYF. In nucleotides, the sequence is TGCAGTGGGTCAGGCGCCGCCTACGAGCAGTACTTC.